A selection of T cell receptor beta chains follows, all from one sample in a study of cytotoxic CD8 clonotypes in ibrutinib-treated CLL. Data came from immunoSEQ multiplex PCR; TCRdb stores just in-frame clones and leaves some out. The sample yields some 81,000 clones, around 79% seen once. Sequenced here: PBMCs, sampled after 12 months of ibrutinib treatment. The receptors derive from a human donor with chronic lymphocytic leukemia. CDR3s include the opening cysteine and the closing phenylalanine or tryptophan.

>TRBV29-1
CSARGTGAYEQYF
>TRBV15
CATSREGTGTAYEQYF
>TRBV4-2
CASSPLGADEQFF
>TRBV7-9
CASSLEGAWYGYTF
>TRBV30
CAWSVKGQAPYEQYF
>TRBV7-2
CASSPPGRISGEQYF
>TRBV19
CASMGDRGPNTEAFF
>TRBV5-1
CASSLAPGQGSTGELFF
>TRBV5-4
CASSWETGVGGYTF
>TRBV27
CASRPGTSGTPTRGGQYF
>TRBV30
CAWSGTGDYGYTF
>TRBV6-1
CASTTWRGGGEQFF